What follows are 27 T cell receptor beta chains derived from one specimen sequenced in a study of blood T cell repertoires in COVID-19. Sequencing used immunoSEQ multiplex PCR; TCRdb keeps in-frame clones, though not all of them. The sample holds some 110,000 clones, 70% to 80% seen once. The sample was peripheral blood. These receptors were obtained from a man older than 75 with COVID-19, enrolled during active disease.

This sequence joins TRBV11-2 and TRBJ1-6; possibly TRBD1 for D (5 bases). The CDR3 contains 16 residues. Germline loops: CDR1 SGHAT, CDR2 FQNNGV. The V end was cut by 5 bases, the J end by 8 bases, with 19 bases between. The CDR3 DNA sequence: TGTGCCAGCAGCAAAGAGGAGGGGCGAACCGATTCACCCCTCCACTTT. Amino acids: CASSKEEGRTDSPLHF. The entire variable domain, with the rest obtained from reference TRBV11-2 and TRBJ1-6, is as follows: EAGVAQSPRYKIIEKRQSVAFWCNPISGHATLYWYQQILGQGPKLLIQFQNNGVVDDSQLPKDRFSAERLKGVDSTLKIQPAKLEDSAVYLCASSKEEGRTDSPLHFGNGTRLTVT.

In this sample, this clone turned up once. The chain has TRBV3-1 (or the pseudogene TRBV3-2) and TRBJ1-2, with D perhaps matching TRBD1 (5 bases). The CDR3 runs to 16 residues. Trimming stripped 1 base from V and 0 bases from J, with 12 bases between. CDR1 LGHDT and CDR2 YNNKEL come from the germline V gene (reference sequence). The CDR3 loop is CASSQAWGPANYGYTF. In nucleotides, the CDR3 is TGTGCCAGCAGCCAAGCGTGGGGCCCAGCTAACTATGGCTACACCTTC.

J is TRBJ2-7 and V is TRBV19, with a weak D call TRBD2 (5 bases). The CDR3 runs to 15 residues. V gave up 3 bases and J gave up 2 bases, with 14 bases separating them. Germline assignment: CDR1 LNHDA and CDR2 SQIVND (reference sequence). CDR3 in amino acids: CASSMGSATTYEQYF. As DNA, the CDR3 is TGTGCCAGTAGTATGGGTAGCGCAACCACCTACGAGCAGTACTTC.

This clone has only one observation. This chain connects TRBV2 to TRBJ2-3, with 14 bases fitting TRBD2. Germline CDR1 reads SNHLY; CDR2 reads FYNNEI. V was pared by 6 bases and J by 6 bases, with 5 bases of the junction left unmatched. The CDR3 consists of 15 residues. The CDR3 loop is CASSGTSGGWDTQYF. The CDR3 DNA follows: TGTGCCAGCAGCGGGACTAGCGGGGGTTGGGATACGCAGTATTTT.

The J gene is TRBJ2-5, the V gene TRBV7-2; D gene uncertain. V was cut by 5 bases and J by 5 bases, with 6 bases left in between. This CDR3 is built from 11 residues. From germline, CDR1 is SGHTA and CDR2 FQGNSA. CDR3 DNA sequence: TGTGCCAGCAGCCCCTCGGAGACCCAGTACTTC. Amino acids: CASSPSETQYF.

The J gene is TRBJ2-7, the V gene TRBV3-1 (or the pseudogene TRBV3-2), with 10 bases fitting TRBD2. The CDR3 length is 16 residues. The V gene end was trimmed by 1 base and the J gene end by 7 bases; junction bases not matched to a gene: 10. CDR1 and CDR2 from the germline V gene are LGHDT and YNNKEL (reference sequence). CDR3 region: CASSQGVSAGGLEQYF. The CDR3 DNA reads TGTGCCAGCAGCCAAGGAGTCTCAGCGGGAGGGTTAGAGCAGTACTTC.

J is TRBJ1-5 and V is TRBV6-1, with no clear D. Germline V CDR1 and CDR2: MNHNS, SASEGT. CDR3 length: 16 amino acids. Trimming removed 2 bases from V and 2 bases from J, with 13 bases in between. CDR3 region: CASSELQTPGNQPQHF. In DNA form, the CDR3 reads TGTGCCAGCAGTGAATTACAGACCCCTGGCAATCAGCCCCAGCATTTT.

The V call is TRBV19, the J call TRBJ1-1; TRBD1 matches 9 bases. V lost 6 bases to trimming and J lost 10 bases; unmatched junction nucleotides: 6. The CDR3 is 12 amino acids. In germline, CDR1 is LNHDA, CDR2 SQIVND (reference sequence). The CDR3 sequence: CASSSQDRGAFF. CDR3 coding DNA: TGTGCCAGTAGCTCGCAGGACAGGGGAGCTTTCTTT.

The chain recombines TRBV10-3 with TRBJ1-4, with 11 bases that match TRBD1. The CDR3 spans 15 residues. J was trimmed by 8 bases and V by 4 bases; bases with no gene match: 6. Looked up from germline, CDR1 is ENHRY and CDR2 is SYGVKD. CDR3 region: CAISGADRGREKLFF. Written as DNA, the CDR3 is TGTGCCATCAGTGGGGCGGACAGGGGGCGCGAAAAACTGTTTTTT.

This chain connects TRBV30 to TRBJ1-5; the D is unclear. Germline values: CDR1 GTSNPN, CDR2 SVGIG (reference sequence). V lost 3 bases, J lost 3 bases, and 12 bases lay in between. The CDR3 is 14 amino acids. CDR3 region: CAWRRGGTNQPQHF. As DNA, the CDR3 is TGTGCCTGGAGACGAGGCGGAACCAATCAGCCCCAGCATTTT.

This sequence joins TRBV28 and TRBJ2-5, with 8 nucleotides matching TRBD2. V lost 4 bases and J lost 2; bases outside the gene matches: 6. From germline, CDR1 is MDHEN and CDR2 SYDVKM. The CDR3 totals 15 residues. The CDR3 is CASSYPGRGQETQYF. The DNA of the CDR3 is TGTGCCAGCAGTTACCCCGGGAGGGGTCAAGAGACCCAGTACTTC.

The chain employs TRBV3-1 (or the pseudogene TRBV3-2) and TRBJ1-6, with D possibly being TRBD1 (5 bases). In germline, CDR1 is LGHDT, CDR2 YNNKEL (reference sequence). Deletions cut 5 bases from V and 7 bases from J, with 12 bases between. There are 14 residues in the CDR3. CDR3 region: CASSGRDSNSPLHF. In DNA, the CDR3 is TGTGCCAGCAGCGGCCGGGACTCCAATTCACCCCTCCACTTT.

This clone was seen a single time. This rearrangement joins TRBV18 to TRBJ1-4; D is perhaps TRBD1 (6 bases). This CDR3 has 13 amino acids. Germline V lookup: CDR1 KGHSH, CDR2 LQKENI. Trimming stripped 8 bases from V and 4 bases from J, with 11 bases between. The CDR3 DNA is TGTGCCAGCACTACAGGGCTTAATGAAAAACTGTTTTTT. Translated, it gives CASTTGLNEKLFF.

The genes are TRBV5-6 and TRBJ2-4, with a possible D match to TRBD1 (5 bases). V was pared by 7 bases and J by 0 bases, with 8 bases between. The CDR3 is 13 amino acids. CDR1 and CDR2 (germline): SGHDT, YYEEEE. Written as DNA, the CDR3 is TGTGCCAGCGGGGCCGGAGCCAAAAACATTCAGTACTTC. Translation: CASGAGAKNIQYF.

The gene calls are TRBV18 and TRBJ2-1, with 11 bases fitting TRBD2. The CDR3 sequence is 17 residues long. V trimming: 0 bases; J trimming: 6 bases; junction bases outside the gene matches: 7. Germline CDR1 KGHSH, CDR2 LQKENI. In DNA, the CDR3 is TGTGCCAGCTCACCACCCGTAGCGGGAGGGCAAAGCAATGAGCAGTTCTTC. It specifies CASSPPVAGGQSNEQFF.

The chain is built from TRBV6-5 and TRBJ2-1; TRBD1 might be the D (5 bases). Germline CDR1 MNHEY, CDR2 SVGAGI. The CDR3 length is 15 residues. The V gene lost 3 bases and the J gene lost 4 bases, with 13 bases spanning the gap. CDR3 nucleotide sequence: TGTGCCAGCAGTTATTTGGACACCTCTTACAATGAGCAGTTCTTC. Its protein product is CASSYLDTSYNEQFF.

The rearrangement joins TRBV7-8 to TRBJ1-2; 10 bases align to TRBD1. The CDR3 loop spans 16 amino acids. Per the germline V gene, CDR1 is SGHVS and CDR2 is FQNEAQ. With V trimmed by 5 bases and J by 6 bases, 12 bases remained unmatched. In DNA form, the CDR3 reads TGTGCCAGCAGCACCCACCCGGACAGGGGGAGGCATGGCTACACCTTC. Residues: CASSTHPDRGRHGYTF.

In this sample, this clone turned up a few times. The rearrangement uses TRBV6-1 and TRBJ1-6, with D tentatively TRBD1 (6 bases). V lost 3 bases to trimming and J lost 10 bases, with 13 bases between them. The CDR3 runs 14 residues. Germline V gives CDR1 MNHNS, CDR2 SASEGT. The CDR3 loop is CASSDRGLESPLHF. In DNA, the CDR3 is TGTGCCAGCAGTGACAGGGGTCTCGAGTCACCCCTCCACTTT.

The chain is built from TRBV2 and TRBJ2-2; 11 nucleotides align to TRBD2. CDR3 length equals 16 residues. Trimming took 4 bases from V and 3 from J; bases not matched to a gene: 4. Germline V gene data show CDR1 as SNHLY and CDR2 as FYNNEI. CDR3 nucleotides: TGTGCCAGCAGTGCCAGGACTAGCGGGTACACCGGGGAGCTGTTTTTT. Residues: CASSARTSGYTGELFF.

This chain connects TRBV30 to TRBJ1-1, with 7 bases identical to TRBD1. The germline CDR1 and CDR2 sequences are GTSNPN and SVGIG (reference sequence). The CDR3 has 14 residues. J lost 1 base, V lost 3 bases, and 5 bases had no gene match. CDR3 sequence reads: CAWRLGQTNTEAFF. CDR3 nucleotide sequence: TGTGCCTGGAGATTGGGACAGACGAACACTGAAGCTTTCTTT.

DNA for the CDR3: TGTGCCAGCAGTGAACTAGAGGGAGGGGAGCTGTTTTTT. This codes for CASSELEGGELFF. The gene calls are TRBV2 and TRBJ2-2; D perhaps matches TRBD2 (5 bases). V was cut by 2 bases and J by 8 bases, with 9 bases left in between. The CDR3 runs to 13 residues. Germline V gives CDR1 SNHLY, CDR2 FYNNEI.

This rearrangement joins TRBV28 to TRBJ1-2, with 7 bases aligning to TRBD1. Germline values: CDR1 MDHEN, CDR2 SYDVKM. Trimming at V came to 5 bases and at J to 1 base, leaving 10 bases not matched to a gene. CDR3 size: 16 residues. In nucleotides, the CDR3 is TGTGCCAGCAGTATCCCCGCAGGGGGGCTTAACTATGGCTACACCTTC. Its protein product is CASSIPAGGLNYGYTF.

This clone has just one count. V usage is TRBV5-1 and J usage is TRBJ2-3, with a tentative D call TRBD2 (5 bases). The V gene lost 0 bases and the J gene lost 4 bases, with 15 bases spanning the gap. The CDR3 has 16 residues. Germline V gene lookup returns CDR1 SGHRS and CDR2 YFSETQ. The CDR3 DNA follows: TGCGCCAGCAGCTTGGGCTTAAGTAGCGTAGCAGATACGCAGTATTTT. This codes for CASSLGLSSVADTQYF.

The chain links TRBV7-8 to TRBJ1-2, with 9 bases lining up with TRBD1. CDR1 is SGHVS and CDR2 is FQNEAQ in the germline V gene. J gave up 5 bases and V 1 base, and 14 bases lay outside the gene matches. This CDR3 is 18 amino acids long. The CDR3 coding sequence is TGTGCCAGCAGCTTAGAAGGGACAGGGCTTTGGGGTATTTATGGCTACACCTTC. Translation: CASSLEGTGLWGIYGYTF.

A few counts support this clone. The chain employs TRBV4-1 and TRBJ1-5; a possible D gene is TRBD1 (6 bases). Germline CDR1 MGHRA, CDR2 YSYEKL. CDR3 length: 15 amino acids. V dropped 5 bases and J dropped 3 bases, with 14 bases sitting between them. In nucleotides, the CDR3 is TGCGCCAGCAGCGCTCGGACAGTTCTCAATCAGCCCCAGCATTTT. Translation gives CASSARTVLNQPQHF.

The gene calls are TRBV5-1 and TRBJ1-1; perhaps TRBD1 as D (5 bases). The germline V gene has CDR1 SGHRS and CDR2 YFSETQ. CDR3 length: 17 amino acids. Trimming took off 2 bases at V and 4 bases at J, with 21 bases between the two ends. CDR3: CASSLSLRLADTTEAFF. The CDR3, as DNA: TGCGCCAGCAGCTTATCCCTTCGCTTGGCGGACACCACTGAAGCTTTCTTT.

The chain couples TRBV20-1 to TRBJ2-5; TRBD1 matches at 8 bases. The V gene's germline CDR1 is DFQATT and CDR2 SNEGSKA (reference sequence). Unmatched junction bases numbered 7, after V lost 3 bases and J lost 7 bases. The CDR3 is made up of 13 amino acids. CDR3 DNA sequence: TGCAGTGCTAGTACCGGGACAGGCCTGACCCAGTACTTC. It yields the protein CSASTGTGLTQYF.